The next 27 T cell receptor beta chains were all read from a single sample in a study of T-cell memory formation after mild COVID-19. TCRdb reanalysed the 5' RACE reads using MiXCR and keeps one entry per CDR3 protein. The sample contains about 390,000 distinct CDR3 sequences, 20% to 25% of which appear only once. The specimen was PBMCs or a T cell subset sorted from them (not recorded which). The receptors shown here come from an adult woman who had mild COVID-19 (a few samples of this study predate the infection). Cell type and time point are not known.

This clonotype showed up just a few times. CDR3 sequence (DNA): TGTGCCAGCACCGAATATAGCAATCAGCCCCAGCATTTT. This sequence encodes CASTEYSNQPQHF. The chain couples TRBV12-3 or TRBV12-4 to TRBJ1-5; no reliable D call. V lost 7 bases and J lost 0, with 7 bases in between. This CDR3 region has 13 residues.

Only a few counts were recorded for this clonotype. The genes are TRBV5-1 and TRBJ2-1, with D hard to call. The V and J ends lost 4 bases and 3 bases respectively, with 11 bases between them. This CDR3 region has 14 residues. Germline V gene data show CDR1 as SGHRS and CDR2 as YFSETQ. The CDR3 reads CASSASAIYNEQFF. For the CDR3, the DNA is TGCGCCAGCAGCGCATCGGCTATCTACAATGAGCAGTTCTTC. The variable domain in full, with the rest retrieved from reference TRBV5-1 and TRBJ2-1, is KAGVTQTPRYLIKTRGQQVTLSCSPISGHRSVSWYQQTPGQGLQFLFEYFSETQRNKGNFPGRFSGRQFSNSRSEMNVSTLELGDSALYLCASSASAIYNEQFFGPGTRLTVL.

V gene TRBV7-8 combines with J gene TRBJ1-2; D is uncertain. This CDR3 comprises 16 residues. V lost 2 bases to trimming and J lost 4 bases, with 17 bases between them. Germline CDR1 and CDR2: SGHVS and FQNEAQ. The CDR3 sequence is CASSLHENFPGYGYTF. Here the CDR3 DNA reads TGTGCCAGCAGCTTACATGAAAACTTTCCGGGCTATGGCTACACCTTC.

This clonotype was seen a few times. V is TRBV7-9 and J is TRBJ2-2; D remains unclear. The CDR3 has 14 residues. V was pared by 6 bases and J by 4 bases, with 12 bases between. Germline V gene data show CDR1 as SEHNR and CDR2 as FQNEAQ (reference sequence). CDR3 sequence (DNA): TGTGCCAGCAGTTTTACTACCTTCACCGGGGAGCTGTTTTTT. It codes for CASSFTTFTGELFF.

This chain uses TRBV2 with TRBJ2-7; 13 bases align to TRBD2. Germline CDR1 SNHLY, CDR2 FYNNEI. The CDR3 runs to 17 residues. The V and J ends lost 4 bases and 4 bases, in that order; junction bases with no gene match: 10. This CDR3 reads CASSGEATSGGNYEQYF. In nucleotides, the CDR3 is TGTGCCAGCAGTGGAGAAGCGACTAGCGGGGGGAATTACGAGCAGTACTTC.

This clonotype was detected a few times. V and J are TRBV11-2 and TRBJ2-7; the D gene is possibly TRBD2 (5 bases). The CDR3 loop spans 13 amino acids. V lost 1 base and J lost 6, with 10 bases in between. CDR1 SGHAT and CDR2 FQNNGV come from the germline V gene. The CDR3 DNA is TGTGCCAGCAGCTTAGTTGAGGCGGGCGAGCAGTACTTC. This encodes CASSLVEAGEQYF. Drawing the rest from reference TRBV11-2 and TRBJ2-7, the complete variable domain is EAGVAQSPRYKIIEKRQSVAFWCNPISGHATLYWYQQILGQGPKLLIQFQNNGVVDDSQLPKDRFSAERLKGVDSTLKIQPAKLEDSAVYLCASSLVEAGEQYFGPGTRLTVT.

The V gene is TRBV7-9, the J gene TRBJ2-2, with 8 bases aligning to TRBD2. CDR1 and CDR2 (germline): SEHNR, FQNEAQ (reference sequence). This CDR3 comprises 17 residues. V lost 7 bases to trimming and J lost 4 bases; unmatched junction nucleotides: 14. CDR3 DNA: TGTGCCAGCACCAACCCAGGGGCGGGAGGCTCCACCGGGGAGCTGTTTTTT. Translating gives CASTNPGAGGSTGELFF.

The chain combines TRBV4-3 with TRBJ2-1, with D unresolved. The germline gives CDR1 LGHNA, CDR2 YSLEER. The CDR3 spans 13 residues. Trimming took off 7 bases at V and 8 bases at J, with 15 bases between the two ends. This CDR3 reads CASTKNRGDEQFF. CDR3 DNA: TGCGCCAGCACGAAGAACCGAGGCGATGAGCAGTTCTTC.

This clonotype was detected a few times. V is TRBV20-1 and J is TRBJ2-1, with 10 bases lining up with TRBD2. The V and J ends lost 6 bases and 15 bases, in that order; junction bases with no gene match: 26. The CDR3 extends over 17 amino acids. Germline V gene lookup returns CDR1 DFQATT and CDR2 SNEGSKA (reference sequence). CDR3 coding DNA: TGCAGTGCCTCCCCCCCCAGGACTAGCGGTCGGGTCAATAGGCGGTTCTTC. Translation: CSASPPRTSGRVNRRFF.

The V call is TRBV2, the J call TRBJ1-3, with D perhaps matching TRBD1 (6 bases). Per the germline V gene, CDR1 is SNHLY and CDR2 is FYNNEI. This CDR3 spans 17 amino acids. The V gene lost 6 bases and the J gene lost 0 bases, with 18 bases spanning the gap. The CDR3 spells CASSSTGGGFSGNTIYF. CDR3 nucleotides: TGTGCCAGCAGCTCCACGGGGGGCGGATTCTCTGGAAACACCATATATTTT.

This sequence joins TRBV6-2 or TRBV6-3 and TRBJ2-3; possibly TRBD2 for D (5 bases). The germline V and J ends were trimmed by 7 bases and 8 bases, with 13 bases remaining between them. The CDR3 is made up of 12 amino acids. CDR1 is MNHEY, CDR2 SVGEGT, per germline. The CDR3 spells CASTPDLSTQYF. In nucleotides, the CDR3 is TGTGCCAGCACCCCGGACTTATCTACGCAGTATTTT.

This clonotype was detected only a few times. The chain carries TRBV7-9 and TRBJ1-4, with 7 bases fitting TRBD1. The germline gives CDR1 SEHNR, CDR2 FQNEAQ (reference sequence). The CDR3 has 16 amino acids. The V gene end was trimmed by 3 bases and the J gene end by 7 bases; junction bases not matched to a gene: 11. Written as DNA, the CDR3 is TGTGCCAGCAGCTTCCTGGTGGGACAGCCTGTTGAAAAACTGTTTTTT. The encoded protein is CASSFLVGQPVEKLFF.

This clonotype was detected only a few times. This chain connects TRBV6-1 to TRBJ2-3; possible D gene TRBD1, 5 bases. The V gene's germline CDR1 is MNHNS and CDR2 SASEGT. Trimming removed 6 bases from V and 6 bases from J, with 10 bases in between. The CDR3 is 12 amino acids. The CDR3 loop reads CASRGRADTQYF. The CDR3 nucleotides read TGTGCCAGCAGGGGCAGGGCGGATACGCAGTATTTT.

The table lists this clonotype with a few counts. The chain recombines TRBV7-9 with TRBJ2-3, with a weak D call TRBD2 (7 bases). Germline V gene sequence: CDR1 SEHNR, CDR2 FQNEAQ (reference sequence). The CDR3 has 15 residues. Trimming shortened V by 8 bases and J by 2 bases, and 17 bases separated the two germline ends. This CDR3 is CASGGAASTTDTQYF. The CDR3 nucleotides are TGTGCCAGCGGGGGGGCGGCTTCCACCACAGATACGCAGTATTTT.

V is TRBV27 and J is TRBJ1-4, with D perhaps matching TRBD1 (5 bases). The CDR3 has 15 residues. The germline V gene has CDR1 MNHEY and CDR2 SMNVEV (reference sequence). Trimming took off 5 bases at V and 4 bases at J, with 14 bases between the two ends. The CDR3: CASSPRRGGNEKLFF. The DNA for the CDR3 is TGTGCCAGCAGTCCCCGTCGGGGCGGTAATGAAAAACTGTTTTTT.

The chain joins TRBV5-5 to TRBJ2-3; 9 nucleotides match TRBD2. Germline V lookup: CDR1 SGHKS, CDR2 YYEKEE (reference sequence). The CDR3 is made up of 16 amino acids. V trimming: 6 bases; J trimming: 1 base; junction bases outside the gene matches: 9. CDR3 in amino acids: CASTVLASGGTDTQYF. The CDR3 DNA reads TGTGCCAGCACCGTTCTCGCTAGCGGGGGCACAGATACGCAGTATTTT.

The chain carries TRBV6-5 and TRBJ2-7; D perhaps matches TRBD1 (6 bases). Trimming took off 0 bases at V and 2 bases at J, with 8 bases between the two ends. This CDR3 comprises 14 residues. The germline gives CDR1 MNHEY, CDR2 SVGAGI. The CDR3 coding sequence is TGTGCCAGCAGTTACTCGGGGGCCGCCTACGAGCAGTACTTC. Amino acids: CASSYSGAAYEQYF.

The genes are TRBV5-1 and TRBJ1-4; tentatively, D is TRBD1 (5 bases). V was trimmed by 1 base and J by 8 bases, leaving 12 bases between them. Germline V gives CDR1 SGHRS, CDR2 YFSETQ. The CDR3 has 14 residues. CDR3 bases: TGCGCCAGCAGCTTGCCAGGGCGTGAAGAAAAACTGTTTTTT. Translated: CASSLPGREEKLFF.

The J gene is TRBJ2-1, the V gene TRBV7-3, with a weak D call TRBD1 (6 bases). The CDR3 is made up of 13 amino acids. Trimming stripped 6 bases from V and 13 bases from J, with 19 bases between. Germline V gives CDR1 SGHTA, CDR2 FQGTGA. This CDR3 reads CASSPQQGLAQFF. CDR3 coding DNA: TGTGCCAGCAGTCCCCAGCAGGGGCTTGCCCAGTTCTTC.

The CDR3 bases are TGCGCCAGCAAGGAAGCGGGGGGCACAGATACGCAGTATTTT. It is translated as CASKEAGGTDTQYF. This chain links TRBV5-1 with TRBJ2-3; 8 nucleotides match TRBD2. Per germline, CDR1 SGHRS and CDR2 YFSETQ. J was trimmed by 1 base and V by 6 bases; bases with no gene match: 4. The CDR3 loop spans 14 amino acids.

V usage is TRBV20-1 and J usage is TRBJ1-2; 7 bases align to TRBD1. V dropped 1 base and J dropped 5; count of bases not matched to a gene: 7. Germline V gives CDR1 DFQATT, CDR2 SNEGSKA (reference sequence). The CDR3 is 14 amino acids. The DNA for the CDR3 is TGCAGTGCTAGAGTGACAGGGTTTGGGTATGGCTACACCTTC. It encodes CSARVTGFGYGYTF.

This clonotype showed up many times. The chain's CDR3 is CSAPTGTDGYTF. For the CDR3, the DNA is TGCAGTGCCCCAACAGGGACTGATGGCTACACCTTC. V usage is TRBV20-1 and J usage is TRBJ1-2; tentative D call: TRBD1 (6 bases). Trimming took off 6 bases at V and 6 bases at J, with 14 bases between the two ends. The CDR3 is 12 amino acids. CDR1 DFQATT and CDR2 SNEGSKA come from the germline V gene (reference sequence).

This clonotype was seen a handful of times. A much larger clone lies one base from this, so it may be a read error. The chain has TRBV7-2 and TRBJ2-2, with D possibly matching TRBD1 (5 bases). The CDR3 consists of 14 residues. Looked up from germline, CDR1 is SGHTA and CDR2 is FQGNSA. Deletions cut 4 bases from V and 1 base from J, with 7 bases between. CDR3 region: CASSSTVNTGELFF. In nucleotides, the CDR3 is TGTGCCAGCAGCTCGACAGTGAACACCGGGGAGCTGTTTTTT.

The gene calls are TRBV4-1 and TRBJ2-7; D possibly corresponds to TRBD1 (5 bases). Per germline, CDR1 MGHRA and CDR2 YSYEKL. There are 15 residues in the CDR3. Between the trimmed V and J ends, which lost 0 bases and 4 bases, there was a span of 13 bases. The CDR3, as DNA: TGCGCCAGCAGCCAAGATCTCGGCAGGGTTTACGAGCAGTACTTC. Translating gives CASSQDLGRVYEQYF.

The CDR3 loop is CASALGQGRQPQHF. CDR3 nucleotides: TGTGCCAGCGCCCTAGGACAGGGGCGACAGCCCCAGCATTTT. The chain couples TRBV12-3 or TRBV12-4 to TRBJ1-5, with 9 bases fitting TRBD1. With V trimmed by 8 bases and J by 7 bases, 9 bases remained unmatched. The length of the CDR3 is 14 residues.

This clonotype was picked up a small number of times. This chain joins TRBV20-1 and TRBJ2-3, with 10 bases fitting TRBD1. Losses at the gene ends were 7 bases for V and 5 bases for J; bases not matched to a gene: 9. Germline lookup yields CDR1 DFQATT and CDR2 SNEGSKA (reference sequence). This CDR3 contains 14 residues. The CDR3 protein is CSVPDRGGIDTQYF. In DNA form, the CDR3 reads TGCAGTGTTCCGGACAGGGGGGGTATAGATACGCAGTATTTT.

The rearrangement joins TRBV12-3 or TRBV12-4 to TRBJ2-1; D may be TRBD1 (8 bases). The length of the CDR3 is 15 residues. Trimming removed 8 bases from V and 1 base from J, with 15 bases in between. CDR3 DNA sequence: TGTGCCAGCGGGGGGGACAGGAGGTCCTACAATGAGCAGTTCTTC. Its translation: CASGGDRRSYNEQFF.